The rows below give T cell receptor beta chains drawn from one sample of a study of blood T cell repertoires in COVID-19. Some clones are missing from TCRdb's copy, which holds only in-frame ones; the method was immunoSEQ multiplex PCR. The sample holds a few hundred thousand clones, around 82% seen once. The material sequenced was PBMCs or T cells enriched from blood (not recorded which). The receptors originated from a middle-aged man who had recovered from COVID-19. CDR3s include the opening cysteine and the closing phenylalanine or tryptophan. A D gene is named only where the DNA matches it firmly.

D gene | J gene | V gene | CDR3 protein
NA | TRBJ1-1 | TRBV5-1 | CASSRDSVANTEAFF
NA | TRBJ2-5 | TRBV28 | CASSPGFEETQYF
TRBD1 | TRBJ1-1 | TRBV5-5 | CASSPGGSGQGWTEAFF
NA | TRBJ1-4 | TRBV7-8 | CASSLEVGARNEKLFF
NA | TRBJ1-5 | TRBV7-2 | CASSLELGMFQPQRF
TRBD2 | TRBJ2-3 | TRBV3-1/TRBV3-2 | CASSPTSGGLTDTQYF
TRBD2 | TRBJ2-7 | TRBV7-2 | CASSRASGTQLSYEQYF
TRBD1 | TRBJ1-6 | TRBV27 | CASSLLDRDGSPLHF
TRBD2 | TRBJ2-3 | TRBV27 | CASKSGGAADTQYF
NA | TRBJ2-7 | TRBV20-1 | CSAVRVGEQYF
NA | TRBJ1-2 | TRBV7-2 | CASSSRGTPPNYGYTF
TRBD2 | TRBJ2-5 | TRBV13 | CASSLDKREGQVETQYF
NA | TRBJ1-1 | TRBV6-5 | CASSFRGSSEAFF
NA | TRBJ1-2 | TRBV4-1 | CASSPVPANYGYTF
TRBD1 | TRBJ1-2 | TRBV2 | CASSEEGTGVIGYTF
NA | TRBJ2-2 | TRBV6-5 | CASSRDRLVAGELFF
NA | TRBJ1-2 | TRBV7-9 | CASSLGTAGNFYGYTF
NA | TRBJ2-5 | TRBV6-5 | CASGGYETQYF
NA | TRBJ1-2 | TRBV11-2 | CASSPRGARGNLAEGYTF
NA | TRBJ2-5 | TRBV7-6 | CASSLSKGGLARQETQYF
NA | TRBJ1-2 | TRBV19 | CASAGVLGYTF
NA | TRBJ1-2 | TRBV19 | CASTPPGRVGRYTF
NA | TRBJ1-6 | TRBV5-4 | CASSIPGGINSPLHF
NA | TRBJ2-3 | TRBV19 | CASPGDTQYF
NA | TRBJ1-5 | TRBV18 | CASSPSVVREQPQHF
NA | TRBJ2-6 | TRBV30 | CAWSPTRGAGANVLTF
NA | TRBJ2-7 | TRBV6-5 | CASTQGLRYEQYF
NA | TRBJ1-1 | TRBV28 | CASSWGVKGNTEAFF
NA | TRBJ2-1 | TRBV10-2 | CASSESNRREWGNEQFF
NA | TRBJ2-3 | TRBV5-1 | CASSLAEEGDTQYF
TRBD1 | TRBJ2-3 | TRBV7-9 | CASSLWTGTDTQYF
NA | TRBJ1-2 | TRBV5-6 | CASSHGRGRPDYGYTF
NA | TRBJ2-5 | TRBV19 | CASSIGQGQETQYF
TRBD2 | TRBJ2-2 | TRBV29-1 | CSAMTSGRAPTGELFF
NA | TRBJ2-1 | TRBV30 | CAWSVAQHNEQFF
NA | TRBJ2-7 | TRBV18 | CASSPGQNTYEQYF
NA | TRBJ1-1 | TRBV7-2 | CASGLLNTEAFF
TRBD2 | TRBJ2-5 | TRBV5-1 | CASSLATSGQETQYF
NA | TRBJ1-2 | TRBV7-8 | CASSLVGGNANYGYTF
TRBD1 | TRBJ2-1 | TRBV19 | CASSTTDRGYYLNNEQFF
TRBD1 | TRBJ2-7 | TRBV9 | CASSLGQGVYEQYF
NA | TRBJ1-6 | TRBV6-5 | CASSYSAGMGTPLHF
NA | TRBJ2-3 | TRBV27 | CASSLMGRTDTQYF
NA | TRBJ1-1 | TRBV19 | CASSTGVGTEAFF
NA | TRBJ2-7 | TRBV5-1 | CASSLGARDYEQYF
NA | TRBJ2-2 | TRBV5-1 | CATRPGWGGGTGELFF
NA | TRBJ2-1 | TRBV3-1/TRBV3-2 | CASSQGASGLIF
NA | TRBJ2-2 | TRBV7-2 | CASRRGGQGYTGELFF
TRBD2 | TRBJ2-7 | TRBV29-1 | CSAETSGGAGEQYF